These T cell receptor beta chains were read from a single sample in a study of Ad26.COV2.S vaccination and SARS-CoV-2 variants. Libraries were prepared by immunoSEQ multiplex PCR; TCRdb keeps only in-frame clonotypes and omits some of them. The sample lists around 300,000 clones; roughly 91% were seen once. The sequencing here drew on peripheral blood, taken in a trial of Ad26.COV2.S vaccine versus placebo. The receptors here all came from a person aged 18-60 years who received the Ad26.COV2.S COVID-19 vaccine or a placebo. Both conserved end residues are part of each CDR3. Each record gives: J gene, D gene, V gene, clone size, CDR3 DNA, CDR3 protein. A D gene is named only where the DNA matches it firmly. Clone size is not always given. Where it is, it says once, few, many or a class for expanded clones.

>TRBJ2-7|TRBD1|TRBV28|.
TGTGCCAGCAGTACCCCCGGGACAGGGTCCTACGAGCAGTACTTC
CASSTPGTGSYEQYF
>TRBJ1-5|.|TRBV7-9|.
TGTGCCAGCAGCTTAGGCGGCGATCAGCCCCAGCATTTT
CASSLGGDQPQHF
>TRBJ2-7|TRBD1|TRBV3-1/TRBV3-2|.
TGTGCCAGCAGCCCTTGGACAGGGGGCAGAGGCGAGCAGTACTTC
CASSPWTGGRGEQYF
>TRBJ1-1|.|TRBV6-5|few
TGTGCCAGCAGTTACTCGGGGGGGAGAGACGACACTGAAGCTTTCTTT
CASSYSGGRDDTEAFF
>TRBJ2-5|.|TRBV3-1/TRBV3-2|.
TGTGCCAGCAGCCAAGCCCAAGAGACCCAGTACTTC
CASSQAQETQYF
>TRBJ1-4|TRBD1|TRBV7-9|.
TGTGCCAGCAGCCGACCGACAGGGAATAATGAAAAACTGTTTTTT
CASSRPTGNNEKLFF
>TRBJ1-2|.|TRBV7-8|.
TGTGCCAGCAGCTTAGAAAACGACTATGGCTACACCTTC
CASSLENDYGYTF
>TRBJ2-1|.|TRBV6-5|.
TGTGCCAGCAGTCAGGGCAATGAGCAGTTCTTC
CASSQGNEQFF
>TRBJ1-1|.|TRBV29-1|.
TGCAGCGTTGAAGCCCAGCCGAACACTGAAGCTTTCTTT
CSVEAQPNTEAFF
>TRBJ1-2|TRBD1|TRBV6-5|few
TGTGCCAGCAGGAGACAGGGCGGCTACACCTTC
CASRRQGGYTF
>TRBJ2-4|.|TRBV18|.
TGTGCCAGCTCACCGGGGGCAAACATTCAGTACTTC
CASSPGANIQYF
>TRBJ2-2|.|TRBV6-5|.
TGTGCCAGCACCAGGGGTAGTACCGGGGAGCTGTTTTTT
CASTRGSTGELFF
>TRBJ1-5|TRBD1|TRBV10-3|.
TGTGCCATTTGGACAGGGGGGAGCAATCAGCCCCAGCATTTT
CAIWTGGSNQPQHF
>TRBJ1-1|.|TRBV18|.
TGTGCCAGCTCACTTCAGAACACTGAAGCTTTCTTT
CASSLQNTEAFF
>TRBJ2-1|.|TRBV15|.
TGTGCCACCAGCAGAGAGGTAGAAGAGCAGTTCTTC
CATSREVEEQFF
>TRBJ2-3|.|TRBV2|.
TGTGCCAGCATAGGGTTCACAGATACGCAGTATTTT
CASIGFTDTQYF
>TRBJ1-3|.|TRBV4-2|.
TGTGCCAGCAGCCAAGTTCAGGCCGAGGGAAACACCATATATTTT
CASSQVQAEGNTIYF
>TRBJ2-2|.|TRBV7-9|.
TGTGCCAGCAGCTCCTCTGGACAGAGAAACACCGGGGAGCTGTTTTTT
CASSSSGQRNTGELFF
>TRBJ1-5|.|TRBV10-3|once
TGTGCCATCAGTGATGACAGTAATCAGCCCCAGCATTTT
CAISDDSNQPQHF
>TRBJ2-7|TRBD1|TRBV28|.
TGTGCCAGCAGTTGGGCAGGGGGTATTTCCGAGCAGTACTTC
CASSWAGGISEQYF
>TRBJ1-1|.|TRBV18|few
TGTGCCAGCTCCCTTGATCTCGGGGGAGCTTTCTTT
CASSLDLGGAFF
>TRBJ2-3|TRBD2|TRBV7-2|.
TGTGCCAGCAGCTCGAGACTAGCGGGGTACACAGATACGCAGTATTTT
CASSSRLAGYTDTQYF
>TRBJ1-2|.|TRBV27|once
TGTGCCAGCAGTTTAGGGGCCAGGGGAATAGGAGGCTACACCTTC
CASSLGARGIGGYTF
>TRBJ2-1|TRBD2|TRBV28|.
TGTGCCAGCAGTCCGCAAGGTCTGATCGGGCTAGCGGGAGCGTACAATGAGCAGTTCTTC
CASSPQGLIGLAGAYNEQFF
>TRBJ2-5|TRBD2|TRBV29-1|.
TGCAGCGTTGAAGCAAGGCTAGCGGGAGCCATAGAGACCCAGTACTTC
CSVEARLAGAIETQYF
>TRBJ1-1|.|TRBV19|.
TGTGCCAGTTCCGGACAGATTCATATGAACACTGAAGCTTTCTTT
CASSGQIHMNTEAFF
>TRBJ1-1|.|TRBV19|.
TGTGCCAGTAGCGATACAGGAAACACTGAAGCTTTCTTT
CASSDTGNTEAFF
>TRBJ2-5|TRBD2|TRBV5-4|.
TGTGCCAGCAGCTCACAGCGGGGGGACCAGTACTTC
CASSSQRGDQYF
>TRBJ2-6|.|TRBV28|.
TGTGCCAGCAGTTTAGGGGCAGGGGACTCTGGGGCCAACGTCCTGACTTTC
CASSLGAGDSGANVLTF
>TRBJ2-7|.|TRBV28|.
TGTGCCAGCAGTTTTGGGGGCTCCTACGAGCAGTACTTC
CASSFGGSYEQYF
>TRBJ1-5|.|TRBV14|once
TGTGCCAGCAGCCACAGGGACCGGTCTAATCAGCCCCAGCATTTT
CASSHRDRSNQPQHF
>TRBJ1-5|TRBD1|TRBV19|.
TGTGCCAGTAGTACCGGGACAGGGCTTAATCAGCCCCAGCATTTT
CASSTGTGLNQPQHF
>TRBJ1-5|TRBD1|TRBV2|.
TGTGCCAGCAGAACAGGGGGAAATCAGCCCCAGCATTTT
CASRTGGNQPQHF
>TRBJ2-1|.|TRBV5-1|.
TGCGCCAGCAGCTGGAGGGGTCGGAATGAGCAGTTCTTC
CASSWRGRNEQFF
>TRBJ2-7|TRBD2|TRBV27|.
TGTGCCAGCAGTTCCCCCCGGGGGGAGGCGGGGGGCTACGAGCAGTACTTC
CASSSPRGEAGGYEQYF
>TRBJ2-7|TRBD1|TRBV30|.
TGTGCCTGGAATGCTGGGACAGGGGACTACGAGCAGTACTTC
CAWNAGTGDYEQYF
>TRBJ2-6|.|TRBV7-3|few
TGTGCCAGCAGCTTATCCAGGGCTGGGGCCAACGTCCTGACTTTC
CASSLSRAGANVLTF
>TRBJ2-7|.|TRBV3-1/TRBV3-2|.
TGTGCCAGCAGCCAAGATTTAGGATACCCCTACGAGCAGTACTTC
CASSQDLGYPYEQYF
>TRBJ2-3|.|TRBV3-1/TRBV3-2|few
TGTGCCAGCAGCCACGGGAGTACCACAGATACGCAGTATTTT
CASSHGSTTDTQYF